A single sample gave rise to the 19 T cell receptor beta chains below, sequenced in a study of blood T cells in healthy people across ages (dated by TCRdb to about 2015). Library prep was done by 5' RACE. The second PCR ran for about 7 to 11 cycles and used a J-beta primer mix along with a sample-barcoded 5' primer. TCRdb redid the processing of the public reads, applying fastp at Q25 and MiXCR, and retained in-frame beta chains. CDR3 protein duplicates are merged, each entry listing the most common genes and DNA. The sample includes 1,800,000 or so distinct CDR3 sequences, with about two fifths observed a single time. About 23% of the sample goes to the ten largest clones. Sequenced material: blood. Receptors were obtained from a human donor in good health.

The chain uses TRBV7-2 and TRBJ2-5; D may be TRBD2 (6 bases). The CDR3 length is 13 residues. Trimming removed 5 bases at V and 7 bases at J, with 14 bases between. CDR1 is SGHTA, CDR2 FQGNSA, per germline. The CDR3 bases are TGTGCCAGCAGCCCGAGGTCCGGGAGGACCCAGTACTTC. This translates into CASSPRSGRTQYF.

The chain carries TRBV2 and TRBJ2-7, with 7 nucleotides matching TRBD1. This CDR3 contains 14 residues. Germline V gives CDR1 SNHLY, CDR2 FYNNEI. Germline trimming cut 7 bases from V and 7 bases from J; bases unmatched to any gene: 13. CDR3 region: CASNTDRVGNEQYF. The CDR3 DNA follows: TGTGCCAGCAACACCGACAGGGTAGGCAATGAGCAGTACTTC.

The rearrangement uses TRBV5-1 and TRBJ2-2, with 11 nucleotides matching TRBD2. Per germline, CDR1 SGHRS and CDR2 YFSETQ. CDR3 length equals 17 residues. J was trimmed by 7 bases and V by 0 bases; bases with no gene match: 8. This CDR3 is CASSLVAGGPANGELFF. In DNA form, the CDR3 reads TGCGCCAGCAGCTTGGTAGCGGGGGGGCCGGCGAACGGGGAGCTGTTTTTT. The variable domain in full, completed from reference TRBV5-1 and TRBJ2-2, reads KAGVTQTPRYLIKTRGQQVTLSCSPISGHRSVSWYQQTPGQGLQFLFEYFSETQRNKGNFPGRFSGRQFSNSRSEMNVSTLELGDSALYLCASSLVAGGPANGELFFGEGSRLTVL.

The rearrangement joins TRBV20-1 to TRBJ1-1; the D is unclear. This CDR3 region has 13 residues. The V gene's germline CDR1 is DFQATT and CDR2 SNEGSKA (reference sequence). V was trimmed by 5 bases and J by 2 bases, leaving 12 bases between them. CDR3 sequence reads: CSARREANTEAFF. The CDR3 DNA reads TGCAGTGCTCGGAGGGAGGCAAACACTGAAGCTTTCTTT.

J is TRBJ2-7 and V is TRBV7-2, with D possibly matching TRBD1 (5 bases). Trimming took off 6 bases at V and 0 bases at J, with 15 bases between the two ends. This CDR3 comprises 15 residues. In germline, CDR1 is SGHTA, CDR2 FQGNSA. CDR3 region: CASRITGFGSYEQYF. CDR3 nucleotides: TGTGCCAGCAGAATCACAGGTTTTGGCTCCTACGAGCAGTACTTC. Full variable domain (rest looked up from reference TRBV7-2 and TRBJ2-7): GAGVSQSPSNKVTEKGKDVELRCDPISGHTALYWYRQSLGQGLEFLIYFQGNSAPDKSGLPSDRFSAERTGGSVSTLTIQRTQQEDSAVYLCASRITGFGSYEQYFGPGTRLTVT.

The chain has TRBV7-3 and TRBJ2-3; TRBD2 aligns across 8 bases. V dropped 1 base and J dropped 8; count of bases not matched to a gene: 8. The CDR3 loop spans 15 amino acids. The V gene's germline CDR1 is SGHTA and CDR2 FQGTGA. In nucleotides, the CDR3 is TGTGCCAGCAGCTTAATCGGGGGGGGCGGGAGTACGCAGTATTTT. This codes for CASSLIGGGGSTQYF.

The V call is TRBV15, the J call TRBJ1-1; no definite D call. V lost 0 bases to trimming and J lost 2 bases, with 10 bases between them. This CDR3 is 15 amino acids long. Germline CDR1 reads LNHNV; CDR2 reads YYDKDF (reference sequence). CDR3 residues: CATSRDQQQNTEAFF. The CDR3 bases are TGTGCCACCAGCAGAGATCAACAGCAAAACACTGAAGCTTTCTTT.

This clonotype was detected a few times. In DNA, the CDR3 is TGCAGCGTTGCATTCTTGAACACCGGGGAGCTGTTTTTT. Amino acid sequence: CSVAFLNTGELFF. This rearrangement joins TRBV29-1 to TRBJ2-2; D unclear. The V and J ends lost 4 bases and 1 base respectively, with 7 bases between them. Germline V gene data show CDR1 as SQVTM and CDR2 as ANQGSEA. The CDR3 contains 13 residues.

This clonotype was seen more than once but under ten times. Sequence at one end of the junction differs from germline and may be a read error. The genes are TRBV7-2 and TRBJ1-2, with a possible D match to TRBD1 (5 bases). Germline-derived CDR1 and CDR2 are SGHTA and FQGNSA. The CDR3 spans 16 residues. CDR3 region: CANSFRGLRDNYGYTF. In DNA form, the CDR3 reads TGTGCCAACAGCTTCCGGGGCCTACGGGATAACTATGGCTACACCTTC.

This sequence joins TRBV28 and TRBJ2-1; D remains ambiguous. Germline-derived CDR1 and CDR2 are MDHEN and SYDVKM. This CDR3 is 14 amino acids long. V lost 7 bases to trimming and J lost 8 bases, with 18 bases between them. CDR3 sequence reads: CASTPHLGFDEQFF. The CDR3 DNA follows: TGTGCCAGCACCCCTCATTTAGGGTTCGATGAGCAGTTCTTC.

This clonotype showed up just a few times. J is TRBJ1-5 and V is TRBV7-9, with D unresolved. The CDR3 extends over 13 amino acids. Germline V gene sequence: CDR1 SEHNR, CDR2 FQNEAQ (reference sequence). Trimming took off 1 base at V and 5 bases at J, with 6 bases between the two ends. The DNA for the CDR3 is TGTGCCAGCAGCTTAGTCAGCCATCAGCCCCAGCATTTT. Its translation is CASSLVSHQPQHF.

In its sample, this clonotype was seen a few times. V and J are TRBV5-1 and TRBJ2-7, with TRBD1 identical over 10 bases. With V trimmed by 4 bases and J by 2 bases, 6 bases remained unmatched. The germline gives CDR1 SGHRS, CDR2 YFSETQ. CDR3 length: 15 amino acids. The DNA for the CDR3 is TGCGCCAGCAGCCGGGGGGACAGGGGAACCTACGAGCAGTACTTC. Translating gives CASSRGDRGTYEQYF.

On this clonotype itself: One base away lies a much larger clone, so this may be a sequencing read error. The chain combines TRBV5-1 with TRBJ2-6, with 7 positions matching TRBD1. The CDR3 is 18 residues long. Germline CDR1 is SGHRS and CDR2 is YFSETQ. The CDR3 nucleotides read TGCGCCAGCAGCCTTCTTGGGACAGCCCAAACTGGGGCCAACGTCCGGACTTTC. Its translation: CASSLLGTAQTGANVRTF. The full variable domain, rest sourced from reference TRBV5-1 and TRBJ2-6, is KAGVTQTPRYLIKTRGQQVTLSCSPISGHRSVSWYQQTPGQGLQFLFEYFSETQRNKGNFPGRFSGRQFSNSRSEMNVSTLELGDSALYLCASSLLGTAQTGANVRTFGAGSRLTVL.

The V gene is TRBV18, the J gene TRBJ1-4; D unresolved. CDR3 length: 15 residues. The ends were cut back, 0 bases at V and 3 bases at J, with 8 bases in the middle. Germline CDR1 reads KGHSH; CDR2 reads LQKENI. In nucleotides, the CDR3 is TGTGCCAGCTCACCACCACAGAGCCCTAATGAAAAACTGTTTTTT. Translation gives CASSPPQSPNEKLFF.

V and J are TRBV3-1 and TRBJ1-1; 9 bases match TRBD1. With V trimmed by 1 base and J by 3 bases, 3 bases remained unmatched. This CDR3 has 15 residues. The germline CDR1 and CDR2 sequences are LGHDT and YNNKEL (reference sequence). The CDR3 spells CASSQATGGDTEAFF. For the CDR3, the DNA is TGTGCCAGCAGCCAAGCGACAGGGGGGGACACTGAAGCTTTCTTT.

The chain recombines TRBV6-6 with TRBJ1-5; D call uncertain. The germline CDR1 and CDR2 sequences are MNHNY and SVGAGI (reference sequence). Between the trimmed V and J ends, which lost 8 bases and 2 bases, there was a span of 16 bases. CDR3 size: 15 residues. CDR3 DNA: TGTGCCAGCGCCTCTGATGGGCGCGGCAATCAGCCCCAGCATTTT. Translated: CASASDGRGNQPQHF.

This rearrangement joins TRBV25-1 to TRBJ2-7; no definite D call. Deletions cut 3 bases from V and 2 bases from J, with 5 bases between. Germline V gives CDR1 MGHDK, CDR2 SYGVNS. This CDR3 region has 12 residues. As DNA, the CDR3 is TGTGCCAGCAGTGATTCTGCCTACGAGCAGTACTTC. Protein sequence: CASSDSAYEQYF.

The chain combines TRBV7-6 with TRBJ2-5, with D perhaps TRBD1 (6 bases). There are 19 residues in the CDR3. Trimming left V 2 bases short and J 0 bases short, with 22 bases between. Germline CDR1 is SGHVS and CDR2 is FNYEAQ. CDR3 loop: CASSLFRVGAVQYQETQYF. The CDR3 coding sequence is TGTGCCAGCAGCTTATTTAGGGTGGGGGCTGTGCAGTACCAAGAGACCCAGTACTTC.

This chain uses TRBV7-6 with TRBJ1-5; tentative D call: TRBD1 (5 bases). Germline V gene data show CDR1 as SGHVS and CDR2 as FNYEAQ. The CDR3 loop spans 15 amino acids. The V end was cut by 1 base, the J end by 2 bases, with 9 bases between. The CDR3 DNA sequence: TGTGCCAGCAGCTTAGAGGCGGGGGGCAATCAGCCCCAGCATTTT. Protein product: CASSLEAGGNQPQHF.